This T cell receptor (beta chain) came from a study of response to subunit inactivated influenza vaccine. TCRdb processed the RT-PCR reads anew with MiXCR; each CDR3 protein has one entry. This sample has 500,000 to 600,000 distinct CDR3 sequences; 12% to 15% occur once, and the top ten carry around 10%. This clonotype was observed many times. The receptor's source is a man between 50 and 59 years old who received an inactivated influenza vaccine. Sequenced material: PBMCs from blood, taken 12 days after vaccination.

The CDR3: CASSFQARTEAFF. The DNA for the CDR3 is TGTGCCAGTAGTTTCCAGGCTCGCACTGAAGCTTTCTTT. The chain joins TRBV25-1 to TRBJ1-1; D unresolved. In germline, CDR1 is MGHDK, CDR2 SYGVNS. CDR3 length: 13 residues. V shed 9 bases and J shed 4 bases, with 15 bases lying between them. Variable domain in full (rest from reference TRBV25-1 and TRBJ1-1): EADIYQTPRYLVIGTGKKITLECSQTMGHDKMYWYQQDPGMELHLIHYSYGVNSTEKGDLSSESTVSRIRTEHFPLTLESARPSHTSQYLCASSFQARTEAFFGQGTRLTVV.